These T cell receptor beta chains were read from a single sample in a study of OX40 agonist ivuxolimab in advanced cancers. Generated by immunoSEQ multiplex PCR, the TCRdb table keeps only in-frame clones and is missing some. The sample includes about 16,000 clones, around 90% of them seen just once. The material was CD4+ or CD8+ T cells sorted from blood, obtained in a trial of the OX40 agonist ivuxolimab. Every receptor here comes from an adult with an advanced solid tumor such as melanoma, head and neck, liver or kidney cancer. Both conserved end residues are part of each CDR3. The D gene is left open where the match is weak. Clone size, where shown, is once, few, many, or a class for clones that have expanded.

-	12	-	TRBV7-9	TRBJ1-2	CASSTGQYGYTF	TGTGCCAGCAGCACCGGGCAGTATGGCTACACCTTC
TRBD1	19	-	TRBV19	TRBJ2-1	CASSTPPYRQGDIYNEQFF	TGTGCCAGTAGTACCCCGCCATACCGACAGGGGGACATCTACAATGAGCAGTTCTTC
-	14	-	TRBV4-3	TRBJ2-7	CASSQGAVGYEQYF	TGCGCCAGCAGCCAAGGAGCAGTCGGCTACGAGCAGTACTTC
-	20	-	TRBV14	TRBJ1-5	CASSQDVPWRRLGGGQPQHF	TGTGCCAGCAGCCAAGATGTCCCGTGGCGACGGCTAGGGGGGGGTCAGCCCCAGCATTTT
TRBD1	14	-	TRBV18	TRBJ1-5	CASSPDRIGQPQHF	TGTGCCAGCTCACCGGACAGGATTGGTCAGCCCCAGCATTTT
-	11	-	TRBV7-2	TRBJ2-5	CASSLFQTQYF	TGTGCCAGCAGCTTGTTTCAGACCCAGTACTTC
TRBD1	13	-	TRBV6-9	TRBJ1-2	CASSSLDRDGYTF	TGTGCCAGCAGTTCCTTGGACAGGGATGGCTACACCTTC
-	15	-	TRBV27	TRBJ2-7	CASSPSWSPEYEQYF	TGTGCCAGCAGCCCGTCGTGGTCTCCAGAGTACGAGCAGTACTTC
TRBD2	17	-	TRBV7-6	TRBJ2-7	CASSRGLAGPSSYEQYF	TGTGCCAGCAGTCGCGGACTAGCGGGGCCGAGCTCCTACGAGCAGTACTTC
TRBD1	13	-	TRBV27	TRBJ1-6	CVRTGKGNSPLHF	TGTGTCAGGACAGGGAAAGGTAATTCACCCCTCCACTTT
TRBD1	13	-	TRBV9	TRBJ2-1	CASSAGQGVEQFF	TGTGCCAGCAGCGCGGGACAGGGGGTTGAGCAGTTCTTC
-	11	few	TRBV2	TRBJ1-2	CASRGTRGYTF	TGTGCCAGCAGAGGGACAAGGGGCTACACCTTC
TRBD1	14	-	TRBV5-6	TRBJ2-7	CASSSGQGSYEQYF	TGTGCCAGCAGCTCGGGACAGGGCTCCTACGAGCAGTACTTC
-	14	-	TRBV30	TRBJ2-6	CAWSVESGANVLTF	TGTGCCTGGAGTGTGGAGTCTGGGGCCAACGTCCTGACTTTC
TRBD2	18	-	TRBV4-1	TRBJ2-2	CASSQVFGLAGGGGELFF	TGCGCCAGCAGCCAAGTTTTCGGACTAGCGGGAGGGGGCGGGGAGCTGTTTTTT
TRBD1	16	-	TRBV2	TRBJ1-3	CASSDQGGFSGNTIYF	TGTGCCAGCAGTGACCAGGGGGGATTCTCTGGAAACACCATATATTTT
-	13	-	TRBV4-1	TRBJ2-7	CASSQGVGYEQYF	TGCGCCAGCAGCCAAGGTGTGGGCTACGAGCAGTACTTC
TRBD1	19	-	TRBV14	TRBJ2-7	CASSQGHGDRDRSSYEQYF	TGTGCCAGCAGCCAAGGCCACGGGGATCGGGACAGGAGCTCCTACGAGCAGTACTTC
TRBD2	15	-	TRBV7-9	TRBJ2-1	CASSPGTSGSNEQFF	TGTGCCAGCAGCCCCGGGACTAGCGGGAGTAATGAGCAGTTCTTC
TRBD2	14	-	TRBV7-8	TRBJ2-7	CASSFASGVYEQYF	TGTGCCAGCAGCTTCGCTAGCGGAGTCTACGAGCAGTACTTC
-	19	-	TRBV11-3	TRBJ1-6	CASSLAPRDAGIVNSPLHF	TGTGCCAGCAGCTTAGCCCCCCGGGACGCCGGGATTGTGAATTCACCCCTCCACTTT
-	12	-	TRBV4-1	TRBJ1-2	CASSQGPRGYTF	TGCGCCAGCAGCCAGGGGCCCCGCGGCTACACCTTC
-	15	-	TRBV9	TRBJ2-2	CASSVRGQLTGELFF	TGTGCCAGCAGCGTAAGGGGACAACTCACCGGGGAGCTGTTTTTT
-	13	-	TRBV11-2	TRBJ2-7	CASSLGRSYEQYF	TGTGCCAGCAGCTTAGGGCGTTCTTACGAGCAGTACTTC
TRBD1	13	-	TRBV6-6	TRBJ1-2	CASLGGQGRGYTF	TGTGCCAGCCTAGGGGGACAGGGACGCGGCTACACCTTC
TRBD1	15	few	TRBV7-9	TRBJ2-1	CASSSGQGFYNEQFF	TGTGCCAGCAGCTCGGGACAGGGATTTTACAATGAGCAGTTCTTC
-	13	-	TRBV27	TRBJ2-7	CASSGDPGYEQYF	TGTGCCAGCAGTGGGGACCCAGGTTACGAGCAGTACTTC
-	13	-	TRBV7-6	TRBJ2-1	CASSLDVYNEQFF	TGTGCCAGCAGCTTAGACGTCTACAATGAGCAGTTCTTC
-	14	-	TRBV5-5	TRBJ2-7	CASSLFPSSYEQYF	TGTGCCAGCAGCTTGTTCCCCTCGTCCTACGAGCAGTACTTC
-	15	-	TRBV19	TRBJ2-2	CASRVTVTNTGELFF	TGTGCCAGTAGGGTGACAGTTACGAACACCGGGGAGCTGTTTTTT
TRBD1	15	-	TRBV5-8	TRBJ2-7	CASSPNGQGVREQYF	TGTGCCAGCAGCCCGAACGGACAGGGAGTACGCGAGCAGTACTTC
TRBD2	15	-	TRBV13	TRBJ2-3	CASSLDSGRGGTQYF	TGTGCCAGCAGCCTTGACAGCGGGAGAGGAGGTACGCAGTATTTT
-	13	-	TRBV19	TRBJ1-5	CASSILVGQPQHF	TGTGCCAGTAGTATTTTGGTGGGTCAGCCCCAGCATTTT
-	14	-	TRBV4-1	TRBJ1-1	CASSQAGLNTEAFF	TGCGCCAGCAGCCAAGCAGGGTTGAACACTGAAGCTTTCTTT
TRBD2	14	-	TRBV6-5	TRBJ2-1	CASSTTGTSAEQFF	TGTGCCAGCAGTACGACCGGGACTAGCGCTGAGCAGTTCTTC
-	14	-	TRBV4-3	TRBJ2-7	CASSQGLVGYEQYF	TGCGCCAGCAGCCAAGGACTAGTCGGCTACGAGCAGTACTTC
TRBD1	15	-	TRBV2	TRBJ1-2	CASSADRNLNYGYTF	TGTGCCAGCAGCGCGGACAGGAACCTTAACTATGGCTACACCTTC
-	15	-	TRBV27	TRBJ1-2	CASSLGVRSIYGYTF	TGTGCCAGCAGTTTAGGGGTCAGGAGTATCTATGGCTACACCTTC
-	13	-	TRBV5-2	TRBJ2-7	CASSQDYLNEQYF	TGCGCCAGCAGCCAAGATTATCTCAATGAGCAGTACTTC
-	14	-	TRBV5-5	TRBJ2-7	CASSPRTILSEQYF	TGTGCCAGCAGCCCCCGTACCATCCTCAGCGAGCAGTACTTC
-	12	-	TRBV19	TRBJ2-5	CASSIGVETQYF	TGTGCCAGTAGTATAGGGGTAGAGACCCAGTACTTC